A single sample gave rise to the 20 T cell receptor beta chains below, sequenced in a study of blood T cells in healthy people across ages. Next came a second PCR, run for about 7 to 12 cycles, which used a sample-barcoded 5' primer along with a J-beta primer mix. TCRdb independently ran MiXCR on the 5' RACE reads; one entry per CDR3 protein. This table has more than 800,000 distinct CDR3 sequences, around 28% appearing once. The sample comprised blood. The receptor set was obtained from a woman at least 80 years old in good health.

A word on this clonotype: This could be a read error, since a much larger clone is one nucleotide away. V gene TRBV20-1 combines with J gene TRBJ2-5; no definite D call. The better agreement between TRBJ2-1 and the DNA end casts doubt on the J call. The CDR3 covers 14 residues. Germline CDR1 reads DFQATT; CDR2 reads SNEGSKA (reference sequence). The CDR3 reads CSARGHPYQETQFF. The CDR3 nucleotides read TGCAGTGCTAGAGGACATCCATACCAAGAGACCCAGTTCTTC.

The CDR3 nucleotides read TGCAGTGCTAGAGCTACTAGTAACTACAATGAGCAGTTCTTC. It is translated as CSARATSNYNEQFF. The chain recombines TRBV20-1 with TRBJ2-1, with D possibly matching TRBD2 (5 bases). Germline V gene sequence: CDR1 DFQATT, CDR2 SNEGSKA (reference sequence). Trimming stripped 1 base from V and 3 bases from J, with 10 bases between. There are 14 residues in the CDR3.

V is TRBV7-2 and J is TRBJ1-1; D not certain. The germline gives CDR1 SGHTA, CDR2 FQGNSA. The length of the CDR3 is 13 residues. V was clipped by 5 bases and J by 6 bases, with 13 bases between them. CDR3 loop: CASSVLACAEAFF. The DNA for the CDR3 is TGTGCCAGCAGCGTATTGGCGTGCGCTGAAGCTTTCTTT.

The chain links TRBV5-1 to TRBJ1-2; D unclear. V lost 5 bases, J lost 6 bases, and 14 bases lay in between. The CDR3 sequence is 13 residues long. Germline assignment: CDR1 SGHRS and CDR2 YFSETQ. CDR3 DNA: TGCGCCAGCAGTTTCGACACGGGCAATGGCTACACCTTC. Amino acids: CASSFDTGNGYTF.

The sample holds many counts of this clonotype. The rearrangement uses TRBV7-2 and TRBJ2-1; the match to TRBD2 covers 7 bases. V trimming: 6 bases; J trimming: 1 base; junction bases outside the gene matches: 18. This CDR3 comprises 19 residues. Germline assignment: CDR1 SGHTA and CDR2 FQGNSA. The CDR3 region has the DNA TGTGCCAGCAGGTCGGGAGGTGGTGGGAGCTTGACATCCTACAATGAGCAGTTCTTC. Translation gives CASRSGGGGSLTSYNEQFF. The full variable domain, rest sourced from reference TRBV7-2 and TRBJ2-1, is GAGVSQSPSNKVTEKGKDVELRCDPISGHTALYWYRQSLGQGLEFLIYFQGNSAPDKSGLPSDRFSAERTGGSVSTLTIQRTQQEDSAVYLCASRSGGGGSLTSYNEQFFGPGTRLTVL.

V gene TRBV28 combines with J gene TRBJ2-3, with 7 bases fitting TRBD2. The V segment lost 9 bases and the J segment 1 base; nucleotides outside the gene matches: 4. CDR3 size: 13 residues. Per germline, CDR1 MDHEN and CDR2 SYDVKM. This CDR3 reads CASWAGGTDTQYF. The CDR3 DNA follows: TGTGCCAGTTGGGCGGGGGGCACAGATACGCAGTATTTT.

This clonotype was picked up many times. This chain uses TRBV2 with TRBJ2-7; perhaps TRBD1 as D (5 bases). The CDR3 is made up of 15 amino acids. The V gene lost 2 bases and the J gene lost 3 bases, with 14 bases spanning the gap. The germline gives CDR1 SNHLY, CDR2 FYNNEI. CDR3 DNA: TGTGCCAGCAGTGAAACCAGGGCTTCCCTCTACGAGCAGTACTTC. Translating it yields CASSETRASLYEQYF. The full variable domain, with the rest looked up from reference TRBV2 and TRBJ2-7, is EPEVTQTPSHQVTQMGQEVILRCVPISNHLYFYWYRQILGQKVEFLVSFYNNEISEKSEIFDDQFSVERPDGSNFTLKIRSTKLEDSAMYFCASSETRASLYEQYFGPGTRLTVT.

This clonotype occurred many times. A read error may explain this, as a much larger clone is one base away. This chain uses TRBV5-1 with TRBJ2-7, with 7 nucleotides matching TRBD2. The CDR3 extends over 16 amino acids. CDR1 is SGHRS, CDR2 YFSETQ, per germline. J lost 7 bases, V lost 6 bases, and 19 bases had no gene match. Here the CDR3 reads CASTPSGGDPYNEQYF. The CDR3 DNA reads TGCGCCAGCACCCCCTCGGGAGGCGACCCATACAATGAGCAGTACTTC.

As for this clonotype: A much larger clone sits a single nucleotide away, making a read error possible. This chain connects TRBV12-3 or TRBV12-4 to TRBJ2-4; D gene uncertain. V shed 2 bases and J shed 13 bases, with 15 bases lying between them. This CDR3 spans 13 amino acids. CDR3 loop: CASSLPQVNEQYF. The CDR3 DNA reads TGTGCCAGCAGTTTACCCCAGGTCAATGAGCAGTACTTC.

DNA for the CDR3: TGTGCCTGGAGGGTCCGGACTAGCGACAGTGAGCAGTTCTTC. This encodes CAWRVRTSDSEQFF. The chain links TRBV30 to TRBJ2-1, with 9 bases that match TRBD2. CDR3 size: 14 residues. Germline trimming cut 3 bases from V and 9 bases from J; bases unmatched to any gene: 9. The germline CDR1 and CDR2 sequences are GTSNPN and SVGIG (reference sequence).

Many counts were recorded for this clonotype. The chain links TRBV2 to TRBJ1-2; D is possibly TRBD1 (6 bases). With 5 bases removed from V and 2 bases from J, the gap between germline ends came to 9 bases. There are 13 residues in the CDR3. Germline CDR1 SNHLY, CDR2 FYNNEI. DNA of the CDR3: TGTGCCAGCAGTAAAGACAGGAACTATGGCTACACCTTC. This gives the protein CASSKDRNYGYTF.

The rearrangement uses TRBV4-3 and TRBJ2-2, with a weak D call TRBD1 (6 bases). With 4 bases removed from V and 5 bases from J, the gap between germline ends came to 14 bases. CDR1 and CDR2 (germline): LGHNA, YSLEER. The CDR3 covers 15 residues. CDR3 sequence: CASSPWAQGTGELFF. CDR3 in DNA: TGCGCCAGCAGCCCGTGGGCCCAGGGGACCGGGGAGCTGTTTTTT.

The table lists this clonotype with many counts. This rearrangement joins TRBV5-1 to TRBJ2-5, with D possibly TRBD2 on 6 matching bases. Germline lookup yields CDR1 SGHRS and CDR2 YFSETQ. V was pared by 0 bases and J by 0 bases, with 12 bases between. There are 16 residues in the CDR3. This chain's CDR3 is CASSLGQRAYQETQYF. DNA of the CDR3: TGCGCCAGCAGCTTGGGTCAGCGGGCATACCAAGAGACCCAGTACTTC.

The chain links TRBV20-1 to TRBJ1-1, with D tentatively TRBD1 (5 bases). V shed 2 bases and J shed 0 bases, with 16 bases lying between them. The CDR3 extends over 16 amino acids. The germline V gene has CDR1 DFQATT and CDR2 SNEGSKA (reference sequence). CDR3 residues: CSARPRPGTVNTEAFF. The CDR3 coding sequence is TGCAGTGCTAGACCACGCCCCGGGACCGTGAACACTGAAGCTTTCTTT.

This clonotype was seen a handful of times. The chain joins TRBV27 to TRBJ1-4, with 7 bases matching TRBD1. J gave up 3 bases and V 3 bases, and 7 bases lay outside the gene matches. This CDR3 is 16 amino acids long. Germline V lookup: CDR1 MNHEY, CDR2 SMNVEV (reference sequence). CDR3 amino acids: CASSLTQGDANEKLFF. The CDR3 coding sequence is TGTGCCAGCAGTTTGACGCAGGGGGACGCTAATGAAAAACTGTTTTTT.

This clonotype was recorded once. This chain uses TRBV6-1 with TRBJ1-2, with D unresolved. CDR3 length: 12 amino acids. The germline gives CDR1 MNHNS, CDR2 SASEGT. Trimming took off 1 base at V and 8 bases at J, with 8 bases between the two ends. The CDR3 DNA reads TGTGCCAGCAGTGAAGTTGGGATCGGCTACACCTTC. Amino acid sequence: CASSEVGIGYTF.

This clonotype has a handful of counts. The chain employs TRBV7-2 and TRBJ1-1; D not resolved. The CDR3 contains 14 residues. Per the germline V gene, CDR1 is SGHTA and CDR2 is FQGNSA. V lost 2 bases, J lost 1 base, and 8 bases lay in between. The CDR3 loop reads CASSLIAGNTEAFF. DNA for the CDR3: TGTGCCAGCAGCTTAATTGCAGGGAACACTGAAGCTTTCTTT.

The rearrangement joins TRBV6-6 to TRBJ1-4, with 12 bases lining up with TRBD1. V trimming: 10 bases; J trimming: 1 base; junction bases outside the gene matches: 4. This CDR3 contains 15 residues. Germline-derived CDR1 and CDR2 are MNHNY and SVGAGI (reference sequence). This CDR3 is CATGTGGITNEKLFF. The CDR3 DNA is TGTGCCACCGGGACAGGGGGCATAACTAATGAAAAACTGTTTTTT.

The V and J genes are TRBV10-1 and TRBJ2-5; D is uncertain. In germline, CDR1 is WNHNN, CDR2 SYGVQD (reference sequence). With 2 bases removed from V and 5 bases from J, the gap between germline ends came to 9 bases. This CDR3 is 13 amino acids long. The CDR3 sequence is CASSEIPAETQYF. The CDR3 DNA reads as TGCGCCAGCAGTGAGATCCCCGCGGAGACCCAGTACTTC.

The J gene is TRBJ2-5, the V gene TRBV6-6, with 9 bases matching TRBD1. The assigned J gene may be wrong: the sequence end matches TRBJ2-7 better. Germline V gives CDR1 MNHNY, CDR2 SVGAGI (reference sequence). CDR3 length: 15 amino acids. The CDR3 coding sequence is TGTGCCAGCAGTTCTGGGGGGACAGGGCGGTACGAGCAGTACTTC. Residues: CASSSGGTGRYEQYF.